This T cell receptor (beta chain) was retrieved from a study of CD8+ T cells in alopecia areata. Extracted from the samples, RNA was reverse transcribed into cDNA to serve as the sequencing template. Generated by immunoSEQ multiplex PCR, the TCRdb table keeps only in-frame clones and is missing some. The data contain some 120,000 clones, roughly 50% of them singletons. Trimming stripped 0 bases from V and 0 bases from J, with 9 bases between. This CDR3 is 16 amino acids long. Germline V gene data show CDR1 as SQVTM and CDR2 as ANQGSEA. The chain couples TRBV29-1 to TRBJ2-6; TRBD1 is a possible D gene (6 bases). The clonotype was recovered from a human donor with alopecia areata. The sample comprised NKG2D-low CD8+ T cells sorted from blood. CDR3 in amino acids: CSVEDRGASGANVLTF. The CDR3 region has the DNA TGCAGCGTTGAAGACAGGGGCGCCTCTGGGGCCAACGTCCTGACTTTC.